A selection of T cell receptor beta chains follows, all from one sample in a study of CD8+ T cells in alopecia areata. Profiled with immunoSEQ multiplex PCR; TCRdb holds only in-frame clones, not every one. This table holds approximately 140,000 clones, about four fifths found once. Sequences were derived from CD8+ T cells sorted from blood, sampled at week 4, from a patient treated with tofacitinib. All receptors derive from a human donor with alopecia areata. Each CDR3 is given with its conserved first and last residue. The D gene is left open where the match is weak. Clone size appears in some rows only: once, few, many, or a class for an expanded clone.

D,V,size,J,DNA,CDR3
NA,TRBV7-2,NA,TRBJ1-1,TGTGCCAGCAGCTTTGGAGGGGCCACTGAAGCTTTCTTT,CASSFGGATEAFF
NA,TRBV29-1,NA,TRBJ2-7,TGCAGCGTCGGTACAACCGACTCGCCCTACGAGCAGTACTTC,CSVGTTDSPYEQYF
NA,TRBV5-4,once,TRBJ1-2,TGTGCCAGCAGCTTGGGCGTTGGGGCGCAAGGCTATGGCTACACCTTC,CASSLGVGAQGYGYTF
NA,TRBV27,NA,TRBJ1-6,TGTGCCAGCAGGATTGGGGGCGATGCTTCACCCCTCCACTTT,CASRIGGDASPLHF
NA,TRBV6-9,NA,TRBJ2-7,TGTGCCATCCCCATAATCAACGAGCAGTACTTC,CAIPIINEQYF
TRBD2,TRBV28,NA,TRBJ2-7,TGTGCCAGCAGTTTACAGCGGGGGGGGTCCTACGAGCAGTACTTC,CASSLQRGGSYEQYF
NA,TRBV9,NA,TRBJ2-7,TGTGCCAGCAGCCCGCGCGCGGACGAGCAGTACTTC,CASSPRADEQYF
NA,TRBV7-2,NA,TRBJ1-3,TGTGCCAGCAGCTTCTATTCAGGCTCTGGAAACACCATATATTTT,CASSFYSGSGNTIYF
TRBD2,TRBV7-9,NA,TRBJ2-4,TGTGCCAGCAGCCGGGTCCGGGAGGAGAGAAACATTCAGTACTTC,CASSRVREERNIQYF
NA,TRBV30,once,TRBJ1-1,TGTGCCTGGAGTGTAGGGCAGATGAACACTGAAGCTTTCTTT,CAWSVGQMNTEAFF